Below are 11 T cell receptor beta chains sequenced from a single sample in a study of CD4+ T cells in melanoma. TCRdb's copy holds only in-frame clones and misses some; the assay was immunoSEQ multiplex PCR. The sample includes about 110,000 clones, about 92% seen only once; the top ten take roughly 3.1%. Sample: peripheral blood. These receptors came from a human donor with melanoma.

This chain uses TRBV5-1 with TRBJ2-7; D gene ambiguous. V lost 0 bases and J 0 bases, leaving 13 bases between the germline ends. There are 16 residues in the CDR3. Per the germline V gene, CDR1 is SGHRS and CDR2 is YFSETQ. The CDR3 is CASSLGRLASSYEQYF. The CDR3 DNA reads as TGCGCCAGCAGCTTGGGCCGTCTGGCCTCCTCCTACGAGCAGTACTTC.

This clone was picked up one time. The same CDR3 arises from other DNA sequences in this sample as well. CDR3 bases: TGTGCCAGCAGCTTAGCGGGATCTCCTAACACTGAAGCTTTCTTT. Translating gives CASSLAGSPNTEAFF. The chain joins TRBV7-9 to TRBJ1-1; D gene unclear. Germline CDR1 SEHNR, CDR2 FQNEAQ (reference sequence). Between the trimmed V and J ends, which lost 0 bases and 2 bases, there was a span of 10 bases. This CDR3 comprises 15 residues.

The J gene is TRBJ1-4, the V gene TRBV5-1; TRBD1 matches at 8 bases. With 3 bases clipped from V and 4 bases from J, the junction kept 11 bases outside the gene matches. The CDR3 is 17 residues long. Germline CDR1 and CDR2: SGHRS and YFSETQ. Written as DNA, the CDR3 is TGCGCCAGCAGCTCGATAGGGACAGGAAGTTTTAATGAAAAACTGTTTTTT. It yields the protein CASSSIGTGSFNEKLFF.

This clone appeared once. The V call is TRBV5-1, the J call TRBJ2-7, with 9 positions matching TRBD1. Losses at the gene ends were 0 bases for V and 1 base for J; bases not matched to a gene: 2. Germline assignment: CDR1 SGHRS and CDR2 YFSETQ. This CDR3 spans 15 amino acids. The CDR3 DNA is TGCGCCAGCAGCTTGGTGACAGGGGGATCCTACGAGCAGTACTTC. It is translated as CASSLVTGGSYEQYF.

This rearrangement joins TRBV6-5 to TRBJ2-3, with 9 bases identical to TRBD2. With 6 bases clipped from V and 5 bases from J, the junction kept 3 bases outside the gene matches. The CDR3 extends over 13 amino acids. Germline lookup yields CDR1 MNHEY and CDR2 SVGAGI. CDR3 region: CASRVAGEDTQYF. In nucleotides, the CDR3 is TGTGCCAGCAGAGTAGCGGGGGAAGATACGCAGTATTTT.

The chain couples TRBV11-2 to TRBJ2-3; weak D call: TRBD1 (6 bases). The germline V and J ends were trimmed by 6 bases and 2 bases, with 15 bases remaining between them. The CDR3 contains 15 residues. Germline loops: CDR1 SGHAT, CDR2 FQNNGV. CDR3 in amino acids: CASRRQGIDTDTQYF. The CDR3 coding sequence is TGTGCCAGCAGACGCCAGGGGATTGACACAGATACGCAGTATTTT. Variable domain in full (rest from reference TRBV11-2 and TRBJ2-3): EAGVAQSPRYKIIEKRQSVAFWCNPISGHATLYWYQQILGQGPKLLIQFQNNGVVDDSQLPKDRFSAERLKGVDSTLKIQPAKLEDSAVYLCASRRQGIDTDTQYFGPGTRLTVL.

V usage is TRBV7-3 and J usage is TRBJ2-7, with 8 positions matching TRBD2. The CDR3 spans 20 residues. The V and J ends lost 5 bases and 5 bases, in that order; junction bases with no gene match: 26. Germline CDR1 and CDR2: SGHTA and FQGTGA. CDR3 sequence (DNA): TGTGCCAGCAGCCGATTCCGTTCGGGAAAACCGGGACTAGTATCTCACGAGCAGTACTTC. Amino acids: CASSRFRSGKPGLVSHEQYF.

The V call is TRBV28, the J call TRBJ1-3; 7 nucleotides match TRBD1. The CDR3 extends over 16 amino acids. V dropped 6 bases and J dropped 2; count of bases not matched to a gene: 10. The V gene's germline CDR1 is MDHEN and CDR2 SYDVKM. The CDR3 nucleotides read TGTGCCAGCAGCCTCGACAGGGCCTGGACTGGAAACACCATATATTTT. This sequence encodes CASSLDRAWTGNTIYF.

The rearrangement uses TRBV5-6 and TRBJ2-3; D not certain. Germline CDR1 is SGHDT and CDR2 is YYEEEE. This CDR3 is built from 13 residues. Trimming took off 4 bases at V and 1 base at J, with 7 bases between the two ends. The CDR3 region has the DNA TGTGCCAGCAGCCTCTCCGGCACAGATACGCAGTATTTT. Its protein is CASSLSGTDTQYF. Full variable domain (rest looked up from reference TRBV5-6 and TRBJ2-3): DAGVTQSPTHLIKTRGQQVTLRCSPKSGHDTVSWYQQALGQGPQFIFQYYEEEERQRGNFPDRFSGHQFPNYSSELNVNALLLGDSALYLCASSLSGTDTQYFGPGTRLTVL.

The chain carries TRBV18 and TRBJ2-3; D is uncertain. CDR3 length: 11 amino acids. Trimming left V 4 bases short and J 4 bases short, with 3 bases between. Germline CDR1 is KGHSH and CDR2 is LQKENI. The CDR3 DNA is TGTGCCAGCTCACAGGCAGATACGCAGTATTTT. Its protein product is CASSQADTQYF. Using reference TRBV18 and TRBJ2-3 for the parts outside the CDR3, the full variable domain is NAGVMQNPRHLVRRRGQEARLRCSPMKGHSHVYWYRQLPEEGLKFMVYLQKENIIDESGMPKERFSAEFPKEGPSILRIQQVVRGDSAAYFCASSQADTQYFGPGTRLTVL.

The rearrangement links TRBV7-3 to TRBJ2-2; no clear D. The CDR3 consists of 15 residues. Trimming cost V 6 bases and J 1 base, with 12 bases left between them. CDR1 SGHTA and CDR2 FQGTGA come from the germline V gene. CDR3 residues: CASSPRSENTGELFF. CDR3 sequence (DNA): TGTGCCAGCAGTCCGAGGTCCGAGAACACCGGGGAGCTGTTTTTT.